This T cell receptor beta chain came from a study of beta chain features in type 1 diabetes. Study findings and constraints: For patients, the naive, central memory and Treg TCRB repertoires appeared more alike than for healthy donors.

About this clone: Its antigen is still unknown.

By way of CD45RO/CCR7/CD25/CD127/CD95/CD27, the CD4+ regulatory, stem cell-like memory, central memory and naive cells were sorted. Expressed TCRB transcripts got sequenced, as all isolated RNA was reverse transcribed. The average read count of naive, central memory and regulatory T cell samples was some 3.5 million. Clones were read by immunoSEQ multiplex PCR, and TCRdb kept only the in-frame ones, dropping some. The sample carries fewer than 900,000 clones, about 17% recorded once. The germline gives CDR1 SGHTA, CDR2 FQGNSA. The junction had 4 bases not matched to a gene; V was cut back by 3 bases and J by 4 bases. The CDR3 runs 14 residues.

The rearrangement uses TRBV7-2 and TRBJ2-3; 7 bases are a match to TRBD2. Material: naive CD4+ T cells from blood. The sequence derives from a woman between 18 and 29 years old in good health. In nucleotides, the CDR3 is TGTGCCAGCAGCTTCCCTAGCGGAGCAGATACGCAGTATTTT. Residues: CASSFPSGADTQYF.